The entry that follows covers one T cell receptor beta chain sequence. At one of its ends the junction is not consistent with the germline gene, which may arise from a read error. cDNA specific to TCR beta was made from 500 ng of total RNA, with a constant-region primer employed for priming. Modified slightly, ARM-PCR produced TCR beta libraries over three nested multiplex PCR rounds. Rounds one and two of PCR, each of 9 to 11 cycles, were primed with TRBV1-TRBV30 forward primers and a C-beta reverse primer. TCRdb reprocessed the multiplex PCR reads via MiXCR and lists one record per CDR3 protein. This table has around 120,000 distinct CDR3 sequences, about 68% appearing once. The sample is drawn from a study of tumor-infiltrating lymphocytes in primary liver carcinoma. Germline V gene lookup returns CDR1 SGHNT and CDR2 YENEEA. The CDR3 covers 15 residues. From around 18-30 mg of unsorted bulk tissue, DNA and RNA were co-extracted together.

The source of this sequence is a woman aged 60-70 years with primary liver carcinoma and hepatitis B virus infection. The V gene is TRBV11-3, the J gene TRBJ2-2, with D tentatively TRBD2 (5 bases). Sequenced sample: liver tumor tissue from sampling region 1. This sample's subset: tumor region T1, superior pole. The CDR3 loop reads CASNLGTRRTGELFF. The CDR3 DNA reads TGTGCCAGCAACTTAGGAACTAGAAGAACCGGGGAACTGTTTTTT.